This TCR beta chain was documented in a study of cytomegalovirus exposure and HLA in healthy donors. Whole-study findings and limits: Later analysis revealed greater clonal expansion in HLA-associated TCR beta chains than in equally common others. When a later analysis was performed, an Asian-associated ancestry cluster reportedly had fewer N-insertions than the approximately 680-donor mean. A few CMV-associated chains proved CMV antigen-specific in vitro. What TCR beta sequences reportedly achieved was accurate prediction of HLA-A and HLA-B alleles in most subjects.

On this clone itself: What it binds is unknown.

This CDR3 region has 14 residues. Germline V gene sequence: CDR1 MGHRA, CDR2 YSYEKL. V was cut by 1 base and J by 9 bases, with 13 bases left in between. This PCR relied on a set of 60 Vbeta primers and 13 Jbeta primers. Only in-frame clones appear in the TCRdb table, and some are missing; sequencing was by immunoSEQ multiplex PCR. The profile covers 100,000 to 140,000 clones, with under 85% appearing a single time and under 5% taken by the ten largest. The genes are TRBV4-1 and TRBJ1-5; tentative D call: TRBD1 (5 bases). This TCR was sampled from a male donor in good health and CMV-seronegative. The sequenced sample was PBMCs. In nucleotides, the CDR3 is TGCGCCAGCAGCCAAGGGGCAGGGCCTCGGCCCCAGCATTTT. Protein sequence: CASSQGAGPRPQHF.